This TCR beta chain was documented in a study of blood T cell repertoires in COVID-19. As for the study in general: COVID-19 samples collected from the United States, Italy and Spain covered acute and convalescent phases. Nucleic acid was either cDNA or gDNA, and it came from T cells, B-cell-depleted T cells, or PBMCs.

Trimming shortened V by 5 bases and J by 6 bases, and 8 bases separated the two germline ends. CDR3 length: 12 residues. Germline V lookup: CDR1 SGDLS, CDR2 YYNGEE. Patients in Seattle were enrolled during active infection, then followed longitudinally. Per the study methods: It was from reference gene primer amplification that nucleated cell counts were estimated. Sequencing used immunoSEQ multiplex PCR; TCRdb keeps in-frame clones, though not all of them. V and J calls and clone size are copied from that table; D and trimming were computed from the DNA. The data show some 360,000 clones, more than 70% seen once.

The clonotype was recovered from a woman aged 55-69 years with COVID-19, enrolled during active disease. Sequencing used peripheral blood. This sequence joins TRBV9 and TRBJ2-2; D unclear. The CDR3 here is CASSTLPGELFF. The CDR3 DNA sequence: TGTGCCAGCAGTACTCTCCCCGGGGAGCTGTTTTTT.